A selection of T cell receptor beta chains follows, all from one sample in a study of T cells in Graves' hyperthyroidism and ophthalmopathy. TCRdb processed the multiplex PCR reads anew with MiXCR; each CDR3 protein has one entry. The sample records fewer than 550,000 distinct CDR3 sequences, around 14% being singletons. The sample taken for sequencing was blood. The receptors shown here come from a woman under 30 with Graves' hyperthyroidism. CDR3s include the opening cysteine and the closing phenylalanine or tryptophan. A D gene is named only where the DNA matches it firmly. Rows give clone size only sometimes, using once, few, many, or a class for an expanded clone.

>12|many|NA|TRBJ2-3|TRBV12-3/TRBV12-4
TGTGCCAGCAGTTTACAGGCCCATACGCAGTATTTT
CASSLQAHTQYF
>12|many|NA|TRBJ2-3|TRBV20-1
TGCAGTGCTAGAATTGTTGGAGATACGCAGTATTTT
CSARIVGDTQYF
>15|NA|NA|TRBJ2-1|TRBV15
TGTGCCACCAGCAGAGAACTAACATACTACAATGAGCAGTTCTTC
CATSRELTYYNEQFF
>15|few|TRBD1|TRBJ1-3|TRBV7-2
TGTGCCAGCAGCTTAGAACCAGGGGGAGGAAACACCATATATTTT
CASSLEPGGGNTIYF
>15|few|NA|TRBJ1-1|TRBV19
TGTGCCAGTAGTCACCGGGGGGGGCCGAACACTGAAGCTTTCTTT
CASSHRGGPNTEAFF
>15|many|TRBD1|TRBJ2-5|TRBV18
TGTGCCAGCGACCGGGACAGGGGGGACAAAGAGACCCAGTACTTC
CASDRDRGDKETQYF
>15|many|NA|TRBJ1-1|TRBV11-2
TGTGCCAGCAGCTTCCTCCGGGACAAGAACACTGAAGCTTTCTTT
CASSFLRDKNTEAFF
>16|NA|NA|TRBJ1-6|TRBV20-1
TGCAGTGCCCAGGCCTCGGCTAGCTCCTATAATTCACCCCTCCACTTT
CSAQASASSYNSPLHF
>15|many|NA|TRBJ2-3|TRBV11-2
TGTGCCAGCAGCCGCCGGACTACCGGCACAGATACGCAGTATTTT
CASSRRTTGTDTQYF
>16|NA|TRBD1|TRBJ1-5|TRBV24-1
TGTGCCACCGCCCCCGGGACAGGGGGATTCGGTCAGCCTCAGCATTTT
CATAPGTGGFGQPQHF
>17|many|NA|TRBJ2-3|TRBV24-1
TGTGCCACCAGTGACCGAACAGGGAGGTTAAGCACAGATACGCAGTATTTT
CATSDRTGRLSTDTQYF